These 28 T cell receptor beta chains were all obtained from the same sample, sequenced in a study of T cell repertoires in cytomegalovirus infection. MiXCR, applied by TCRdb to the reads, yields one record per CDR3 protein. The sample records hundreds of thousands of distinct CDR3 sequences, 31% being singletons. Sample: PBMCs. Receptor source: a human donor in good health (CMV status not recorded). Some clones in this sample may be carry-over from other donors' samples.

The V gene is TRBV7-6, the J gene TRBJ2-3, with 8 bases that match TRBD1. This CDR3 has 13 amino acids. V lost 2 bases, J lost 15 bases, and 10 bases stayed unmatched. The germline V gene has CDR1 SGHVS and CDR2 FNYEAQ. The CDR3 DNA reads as TGTGCCAGCAGCTTATCAACCCGGGACAGGTTATATTTT. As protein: CASSLSTRDRLYF.

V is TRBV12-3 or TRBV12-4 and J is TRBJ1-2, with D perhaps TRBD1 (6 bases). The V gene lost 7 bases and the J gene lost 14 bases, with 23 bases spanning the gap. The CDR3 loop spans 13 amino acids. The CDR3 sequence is CASTPGGNYGSTF. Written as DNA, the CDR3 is TGTGCCAGCACCCCGGGGGGCAACTATGGCTCAACCTTC.

The CDR3 DNA follows: TGCGCCAGCAGCCGAGCCTTTGGGACAGACTATGGCTACACCTTC. Protein: CASSRAFGTDYGYTF. The chain is built from TRBV4-3 and TRBJ1-2; 7 nucleotides align to TRBD1. The CDR3 spans 15 residues. V lost 4 bases to trimming and J lost 3 bases; unmatched junction nucleotides: 8. CDR1 is LGHNA and CDR2 is YSLEER in the germline V gene.

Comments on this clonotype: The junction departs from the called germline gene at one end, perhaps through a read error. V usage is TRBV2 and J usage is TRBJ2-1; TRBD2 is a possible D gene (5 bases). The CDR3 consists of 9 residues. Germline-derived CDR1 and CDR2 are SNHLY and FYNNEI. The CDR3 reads CAVELGSLF. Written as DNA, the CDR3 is TGTGCGGTGGAACTAGGTAGTCTCTTC.

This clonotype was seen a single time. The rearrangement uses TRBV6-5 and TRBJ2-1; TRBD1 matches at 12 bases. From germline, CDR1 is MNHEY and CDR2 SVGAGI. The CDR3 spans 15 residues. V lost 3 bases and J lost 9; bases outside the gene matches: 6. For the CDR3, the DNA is TGTGCCAGCAGTTATTCGGGACAGGGGGCGACTGAGCAGTTCTTC. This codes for CASSYSGQGATEQFF.

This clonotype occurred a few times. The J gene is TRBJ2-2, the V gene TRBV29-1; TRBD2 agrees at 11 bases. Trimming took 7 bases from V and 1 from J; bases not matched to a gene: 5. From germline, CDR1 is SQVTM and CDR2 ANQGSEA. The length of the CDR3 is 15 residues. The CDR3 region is CSASTSGVNTGELFF. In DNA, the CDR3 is TGCAGCGCATCGACTAGCGGGGTGAACACCGGGGAGCTGTTTTTT.

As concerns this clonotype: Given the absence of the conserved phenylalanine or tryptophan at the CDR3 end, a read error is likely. CDR3 DNA: TGTGCCAGCAGCTTGGAACTCTTCAATGAGCAGTTCTTA. Its protein product is CASSLELFNEQFL. This chain links TRBV5-6 with TRBJ2-1; D unclear. V lost 0 bases and J lost 6, with 7 bases in between. Germline loops: CDR1 SGHDT, CDR2 YYEEEE. The CDR3 runs 13 residues.

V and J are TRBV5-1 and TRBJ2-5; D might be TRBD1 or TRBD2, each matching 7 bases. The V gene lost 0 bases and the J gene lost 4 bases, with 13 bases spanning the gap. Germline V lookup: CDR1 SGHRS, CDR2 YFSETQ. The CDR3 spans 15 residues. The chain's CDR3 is CASSLEGASGETQYF. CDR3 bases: TGCGCCAGCAGCTTGGAGGGGGCTAGCGGAGAGACCCAGTACTTC. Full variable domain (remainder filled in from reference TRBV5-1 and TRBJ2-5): KAGVTQTPRYLIKTRGQQVTLSCSPISGHRSVSWYQQTPGQGLQFLFEYFSETQRNKGNFPGRFSGRQFSNSRSEMNVSTLELGDSALYLCASSLEGASGETQYFGPGTRLLVL.

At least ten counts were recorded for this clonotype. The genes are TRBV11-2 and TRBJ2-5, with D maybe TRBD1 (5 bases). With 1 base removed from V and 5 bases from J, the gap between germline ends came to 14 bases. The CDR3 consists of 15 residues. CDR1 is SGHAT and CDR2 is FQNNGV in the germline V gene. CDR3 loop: CASSLGGQKGETQYF. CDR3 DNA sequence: TGTGCCAGCAGCTTAGGCGGCCAAAAGGGGGAGACCCAGTACTTC.

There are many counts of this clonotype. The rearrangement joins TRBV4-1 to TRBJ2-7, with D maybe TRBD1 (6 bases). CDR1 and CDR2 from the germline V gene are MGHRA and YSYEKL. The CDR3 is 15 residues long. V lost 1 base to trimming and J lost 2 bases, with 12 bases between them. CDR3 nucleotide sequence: TGCGCCAGCAGCCAAGTCAGGGGTCCGGCCTACGAGCAGTACTTC. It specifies CASSQVRGPAYEQYF.

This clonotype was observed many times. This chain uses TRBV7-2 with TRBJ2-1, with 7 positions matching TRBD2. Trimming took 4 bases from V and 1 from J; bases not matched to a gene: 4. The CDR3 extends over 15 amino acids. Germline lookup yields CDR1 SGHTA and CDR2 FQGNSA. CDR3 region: CASSYLAASYNEQFF. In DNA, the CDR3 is TGTGCCAGCAGCTATCTAGCGGCGTCCTACAATGAGCAGTTCTTC.

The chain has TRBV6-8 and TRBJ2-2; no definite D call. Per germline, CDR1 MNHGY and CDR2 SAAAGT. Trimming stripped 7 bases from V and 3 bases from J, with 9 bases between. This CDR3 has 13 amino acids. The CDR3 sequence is CASTFEYTGELFF. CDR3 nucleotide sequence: TGTGCCAGCACCTTCGAATACACCGGGGAGCTGTTTTTT.

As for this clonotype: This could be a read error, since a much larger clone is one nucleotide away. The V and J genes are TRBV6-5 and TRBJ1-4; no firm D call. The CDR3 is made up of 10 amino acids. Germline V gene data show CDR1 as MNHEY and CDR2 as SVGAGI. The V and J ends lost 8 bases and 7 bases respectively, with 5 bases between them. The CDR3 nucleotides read TGTGCCAGCGGGCGTGAAAAACTGTTTTTT. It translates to CASGREKLFF.

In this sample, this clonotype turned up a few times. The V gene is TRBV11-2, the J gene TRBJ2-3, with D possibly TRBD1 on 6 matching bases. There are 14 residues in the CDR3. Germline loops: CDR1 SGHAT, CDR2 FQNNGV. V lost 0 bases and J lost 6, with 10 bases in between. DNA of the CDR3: TGTGCCAGCAGCTTAGACAGGGGTGGGGATACGCAGTATTTT. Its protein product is CASSLDRGGDTQYF.

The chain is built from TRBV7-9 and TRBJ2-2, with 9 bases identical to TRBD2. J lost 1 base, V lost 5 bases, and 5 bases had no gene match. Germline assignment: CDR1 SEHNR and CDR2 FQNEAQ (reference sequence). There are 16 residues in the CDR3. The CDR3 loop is CASSIPTSGNTGELFF. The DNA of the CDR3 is TGTGCCAGCAGCATACCGACTAGCGGGAACACCGGGGAGCTGTTTTTT. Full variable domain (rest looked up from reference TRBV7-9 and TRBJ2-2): DTGVSQNPRHKITKRGQNVTFRCDPISEHNRLYWYRQTLGQGPEFLTYFQNEAQLEKSRLLSDRFSAERPKGSFSTLEIQRTEQGDSAMYLCASSIPTSGNTGELFFGEGSRLTVL.

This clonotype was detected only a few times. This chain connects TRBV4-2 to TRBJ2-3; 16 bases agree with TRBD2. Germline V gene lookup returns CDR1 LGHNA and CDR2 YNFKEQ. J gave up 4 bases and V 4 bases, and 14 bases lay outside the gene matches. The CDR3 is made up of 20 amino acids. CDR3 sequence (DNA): TGTGCCAGCAGCCTTGCGCAGGGACTAGCGGGGGGGCATGGAGCAGATACGCAGTATTTT. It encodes CASSLAQGLAGGHGADTQYF.

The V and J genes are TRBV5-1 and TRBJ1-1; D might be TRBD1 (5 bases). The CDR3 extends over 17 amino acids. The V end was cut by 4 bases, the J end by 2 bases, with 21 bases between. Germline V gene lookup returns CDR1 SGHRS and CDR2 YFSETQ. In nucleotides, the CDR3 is TGCGCCAGCAGCCAAACGTCCCAGGGTATGGGTAACACTGAAGCTTTCTTT. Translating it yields CASSQTSQGMGNTEAFF.

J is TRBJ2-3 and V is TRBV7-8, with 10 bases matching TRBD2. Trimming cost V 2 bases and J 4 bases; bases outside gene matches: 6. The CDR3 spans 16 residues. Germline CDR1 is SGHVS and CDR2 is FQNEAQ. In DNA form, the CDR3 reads TGTGCCAGCAGCTTAATAACTAGCGGGGTGGCAGATACGCAGTATTTT. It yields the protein CASSLITSGVADTQYF.

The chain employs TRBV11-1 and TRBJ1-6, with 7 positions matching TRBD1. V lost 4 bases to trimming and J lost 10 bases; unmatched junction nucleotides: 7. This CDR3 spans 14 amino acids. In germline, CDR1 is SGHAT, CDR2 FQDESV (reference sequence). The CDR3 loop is CASSYRGSGSPLHF. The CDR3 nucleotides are TGTGCCAGCAGCTACAGGGGTTCTGGGTCACCCCTCCACTTT.

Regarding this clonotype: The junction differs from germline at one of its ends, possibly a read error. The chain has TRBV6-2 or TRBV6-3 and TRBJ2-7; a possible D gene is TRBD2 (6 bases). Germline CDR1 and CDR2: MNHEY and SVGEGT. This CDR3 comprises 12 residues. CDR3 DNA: TGTGCCAGCAGCTACTCGGGGGTCGAGCAGTACTTC. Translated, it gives CASSYSGVEQYF.

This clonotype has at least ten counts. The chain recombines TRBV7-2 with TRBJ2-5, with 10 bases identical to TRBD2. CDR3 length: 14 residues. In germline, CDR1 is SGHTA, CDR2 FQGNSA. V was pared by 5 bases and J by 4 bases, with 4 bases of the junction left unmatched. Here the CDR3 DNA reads TGTGCCAGCAGCATTAGCGGGGGGACAGAGACCCAGTACTTC. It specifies CASSISGGTETQYF.

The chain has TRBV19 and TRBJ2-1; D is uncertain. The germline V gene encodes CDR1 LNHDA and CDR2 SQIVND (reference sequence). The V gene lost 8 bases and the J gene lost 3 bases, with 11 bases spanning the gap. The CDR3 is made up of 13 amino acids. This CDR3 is CASLQYLYNEQFF. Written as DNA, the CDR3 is TGTGCCAGTCTACAATACCTCTACAATGAGCAGTTCTTC.

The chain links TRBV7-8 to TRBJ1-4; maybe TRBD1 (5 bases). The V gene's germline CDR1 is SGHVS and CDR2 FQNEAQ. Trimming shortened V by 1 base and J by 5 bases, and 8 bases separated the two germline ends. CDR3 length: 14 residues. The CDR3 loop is CASSLGAGNEKLFF. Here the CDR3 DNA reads TGTGCCAGCAGCTTAGGGGCAGGGAATGAAAAACTGTTTTTT.

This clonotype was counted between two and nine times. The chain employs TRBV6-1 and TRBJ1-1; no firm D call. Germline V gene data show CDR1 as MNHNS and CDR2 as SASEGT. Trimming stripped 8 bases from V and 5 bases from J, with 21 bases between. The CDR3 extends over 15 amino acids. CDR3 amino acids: CASFARRVIGTEAFF. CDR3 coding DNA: TGTGCCAGCTTCGCCCGTCGGGTGATAGGGACTGAAGCTTTCTTT.

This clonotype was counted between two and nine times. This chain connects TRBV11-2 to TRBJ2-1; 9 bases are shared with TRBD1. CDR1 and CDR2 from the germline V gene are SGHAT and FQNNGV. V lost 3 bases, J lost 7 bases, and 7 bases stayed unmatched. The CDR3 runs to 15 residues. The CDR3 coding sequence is TGTGCCAGCAGCTTCCCAGGACAGGGGAAAAATGAGCAGTTCTTC. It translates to CASSFPGQGKNEQFF.

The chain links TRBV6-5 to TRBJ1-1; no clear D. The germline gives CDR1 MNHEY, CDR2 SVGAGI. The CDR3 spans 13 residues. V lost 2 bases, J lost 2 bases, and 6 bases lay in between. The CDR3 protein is CASSYDQNTEAFF. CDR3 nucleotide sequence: TGTGCCAGCAGTTACGACCAAAACACTGAAGCTTTCTTT.

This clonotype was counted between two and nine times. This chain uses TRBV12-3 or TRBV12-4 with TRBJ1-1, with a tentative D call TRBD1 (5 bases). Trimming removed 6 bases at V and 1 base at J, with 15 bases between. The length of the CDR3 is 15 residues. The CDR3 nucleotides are TGTGCCAGCAGCTCATCGACCGGGGCGAACACTGAAGCTTTCTTT. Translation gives CASSSSTGANTEAFF.

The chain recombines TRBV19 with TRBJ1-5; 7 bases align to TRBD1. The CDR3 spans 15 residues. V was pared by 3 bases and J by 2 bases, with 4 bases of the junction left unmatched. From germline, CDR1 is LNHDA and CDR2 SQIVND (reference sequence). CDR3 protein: CASSIRDSRNQPQHF. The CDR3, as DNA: TGTGCCAGTAGTATCCGGGACAGCCGCAATCAGCCCCAGCATTTT. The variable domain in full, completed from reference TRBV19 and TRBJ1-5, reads DGGITQSPKYLFRKEGQNVTLSCEQNLNHDAMYWYRQDPGQGLRLIYYSQIVNDFQKGDIAEGYSVSREKKESFPLTVTSAQKNPTAFYLCASSIRDSRNQPQHFGDGTRLSIL.